The sequence of this T cell receptor beta chain was determined in a study of T-cell memory formation after mild COVID-19. Study overall: Largely donor-specific sequence clusters came from a couple of donors. The study, taken as a whole, reports: Pre-infection memory showed some responding clones, and this suggested that cross-reactive memory joined. Shrinking CD4+ clones were chiefly CM and EM; CD8+ ones were chiefly EMRA.

With constant-segment primers, 5'RACE yielded cDNA libraries of TCR alpha and TCR beta that carried sample barcodes and UMIs. TCRdb reprocessed the 5' RACE reads via MiXCR and lists one record per CDR3 protein. This sample carries over 55,000 distinct CDR3 sequences, more than 8% of them seen once, and the ten largest clones take roughly 1.2%. The CDR3 has 14 residues. Germline values: CDR1 SGHTA, CDR2 FQGNSA. V lost 8 bases and J lost 3, with 11 bases in between. This clonotype was counted between two and nine times. The antigen is undetermined. The chain carries TRBV7-2 and TRBJ2-6, with D unresolved. Sequencing was carried out using PBMCs or a T cell subset sorted from them (not recorded which). The receptor's source is a man aged 18-30 years who had mild COVID-19 (a few samples of this study predate the infection). Cell type and time point are not known. The CDR3 bases are TGTGCCAGCTCCCTTGGGTTTGGGGCCAACGTCCTGACTTTC. Translation gives CASSLGFGANVLTF. The full variable domain, its missing parts supplied by reference TRBV7-2 and TRBJ2-6, is GAGVSQSPSNKVTEKGKDVELRCDPISGHTALYWYRQSLGQGLEFLIYFQGNSAPDKSGLPSDRFSAERTGGSVSTLTIQRTQQEDSAVYLCASSLGFGANVLTFGAGSRLTVL.